These 32 T cell receptor beta chains came from one sample sequenced in a study of cytomegalovirus exposure and HLA in healthy donors. Primers for the PCR totalled 60 Vbeta and 13 Jbeta. TCRdb's copy holds only in-frame clones and misses some; the assay was immunoSEQ multiplex PCR. The sample yields about 260,000 clones, 80% to 90% seen once. Sequenced input: PBMCs. Receptor source: a middle-aged woman in good health and CMV-seropositive.

The chain joins TRBV30 to TRBJ2-2; no definite D call. Trimming left V 3 bases short and J 2 bases short, with 10 bases between. Looked up from germline, CDR1 is GTSNPN and CDR2 is SVGIG (reference sequence). This CDR3 is built from 14 residues. The CDR3 sequence: CAWSSLANTGELFF. CDR3 DNA sequence: TGTGCCTGGAGCTCCTTAGCTAACACCGGGGAGCTGTTTTTT.

With regard to this clone: One end of the junction fails to match germline, which may point to a read error. The J gene is TRBJ2-1, the V gene TRBV25-1; 7 bases map to TRBD2. Germline CDR1 and CDR2: MGHDK and SYGVNS. The CDR3 consists of 15 residues. The CDR3 reads CASSEVGGRHNEQLF. For the CDR3, the DNA is TGTGCCAGCAGCGAGGTGGGAGGGAGGCACAATGAGCAGCTCTTC.

The chain is built from TRBV14 and TRBJ2-1; 7 bases map to TRBD2. V lost 1 base to trimming and J lost 5 bases; unmatched junction nucleotides: 8. Per the germline V gene, CDR1 is SGHDN and CDR2 is FVKESK. CDR3 size: 16 residues. The CDR3 bases are TGTGCCAGCAGCCAAGGAGTCGGGACTACTAACAATGAGCAGTTCTTC. This gives the protein CASSQGVGTTNNEQFF.

Comment on this clone: One end of the junction varies from germline; a read error may be responsible. The chain links TRBV7-7 to TRBJ2-2; 7 bases are shared with TRBD2. The germline CDR1 and CDR2 sequences are SSHAT and FNYEAQ (reference sequence). There are 15 residues in the CDR3. CDR3 amino acids: CASSLGEGLTGELFF. In nucleotides, the CDR3 is TGTGCTAGCAGCTTAGGGGAGGGCCTAACCGGGGAGCTGTTTTTT.

The J gene is TRBJ2-7, the V gene TRBV7-2; TRBD1 aligns across 7 bases. This CDR3 has 12 residues. Germline CDR1 SGHTA, CDR2 FQGNSA. The V segment lost 4 bases and the J segment 4 bases; nucleotides outside the gene matches: 1. Written as DNA, the CDR3 is TGTGCCAGCAGCTCGACAGGGTACGAGCAGTACTTC. Its translation: CASSSTGYEQYF. Full variable domain (rest looked up from reference TRBV7-2 and TRBJ2-7): GAGVSQSPSNKVTEKGKDVELRCDPISGHTALYWYRQSLGQGLEFLIYFQGNSAPDKSGLPSDRFSAERTGGSVSTLTIQRTQQEDSAVYLCASSSTGYEQYFGPGTRLTVT.

This clone was detected a few times. This chain joins TRBV2 and TRBJ1-2; no definite D call. The germline gives CDR1 SNHLY, CDR2 FYNNEI. This CDR3 region has 13 residues. Between the trimmed V and J ends, which lost 2 bases and 2 bases, there was a span of 6 bases. Here the CDR3 reads CASSEWANYGYTF. CDR3 nucleotides: TGTGCCAGCAGTGAATGGGCCAACTATGGCTACACCTTC.

J is TRBJ1-1 and V is TRBV27, with D hard to call. Deletions cut 6 bases from V and 6 bases from J, with 17 bases between. The CDR3 consists of 14 residues. Germline V lookup: CDR1 MNHEY, CDR2 SMNVEV (reference sequence). The CDR3 sequence is CASRPNLMRAEAFF. Here the CDR3 DNA reads TGTGCCAGCAGACCTAATCTCATGCGGGCTGAAGCTTTCTTT.

CDR3 region: CASSVTSGRASEQYF. CDR3 bases: TGTGCCAGCAGCGTAACTAGCGGGAGGGCCAGTGAGCAGTACTTC. This chain connects TRBV14 to TRBJ2-7, with 13 positions matching TRBD2. This CDR3 has 15 residues. Germline lookup yields CDR1 SGHDN and CDR2 FVKESK. V lost 5 bases to trimming and J lost 7 bases; unmatched junction nucleotides: 8.

This chain's CDR3 is CAWTEGTAFPLYGYTF. In nucleotides, the CDR3 is TGTGCCTGGACGGAAGGGACAGCCTTCCCCCTCTATGGCTACACCTTC. The chain employs TRBV30 and TRBJ1-2, with TRBD1 identical over 7 bases. Germline trimming cut 4 bases from V and 4 bases from J; bases unmatched to any gene: 15. The CDR3 has 16 amino acids. CDR1 is GTSNPN, CDR2 SVGIG, per germline (reference sequence).

The J gene is TRBJ2-7, the V gene TRBV29-1; the D gene is possibly TRBD1 (6 bases). V lost 6 bases, J lost 1 base, and 13 bases lay in between. The CDR3 consists of 13 residues. Per the germline V gene, CDR1 is SQVTM and CDR2 is ANQGSEA. CDR3 bases: TGCAGCGTAACGACAGGTCGTTCCTACGAGCAGTACTTC. It codes for CSVTTGRSYEQYF.

The CDR3 here is CASSPRGNPGELFF. The CDR3 nucleotides are TGTGCCAGCAGCCCCAGGGGTAATCCCGGGGAGCTGTTTTTT. The chain is built from TRBV14 and TRBJ2-2, with D perhaps TRBD1 (6 bases). V was clipped by 4 bases and J by 6 bases, with 12 bases between them. The CDR3 loop spans 14 amino acids. Germline V lookup: CDR1 SGHDN, CDR2 FVKESK. The full variable domain, rest sourced from reference TRBV14 and TRBJ2-2, is EAGVTQFPSHSVIEKGQTVTLRCDPISGHDNLYWYRRVMGKEIKFLLHFVKESKQDESGMPNNRFLAERTGGTYSTLKVQPAELEDSGVYFCASSPRGNPGELFFGEGSRLTVL.

The V gene is TRBV7-2, the J gene TRBJ2-1; TRBD2 matches 12 bases. The CDR3 length is 14 residues. V dropped 4 bases and J dropped 9; count of bases not matched to a gene: 4. Germline loops: CDR1 SGHTA, CDR2 FQGNSA. The CDR3: CASSSGLAGSEQFF. CDR3 DNA: TGTGCCAGCAGCTCGGGACTAGCGGGTAGTGAGCAGTTCTTC.

This clone was observed a few times. The V and J genes are TRBV7-2 and TRBJ2-1; 9 nucleotides line up with TRBD2. The CDR3 has 14 amino acids. V lost 6 bases and J lost 6; bases outside the gene matches: 6. The germline CDR1 and CDR2 sequences are SGHTA and FQGNSA. CDR3 loop: CASRMGLAFNEQFF. The CDR3 nucleotides are TGTGCCAGCAGGATGGGACTAGCCTTCAATGAGCAGTTCTTC.

CDR3 loop: CASSPLRDSNTQYF. Written as DNA, the CDR3 is TGTGCCAGCAGTCCACTCCGGGATTCGAATACGCAGTATTTT. The chain links TRBV6-5 to TRBJ2-3; a weak D match, TRBD2 (5 bases). The CDR3 contains 14 residues. Germline CDR1 is MNHEY and CDR2 is SVGAGI. V gave up 5 bases and J gave up 7 bases, with 16 bases separating them.

This chain links TRBV6-4 with TRBJ1-1; possible D gene TRBD1, 6 bases. Deletions cut 6 bases from V and 6 bases from J, with 14 bases between. CDR1 MRHNA and CDR2 SNTAGT come from the germline V gene. The CDR3 extends over 13 amino acids. CDR3 sequence (DNA): TGTGCCAGCAGAGGGGGGAGGGGGGCTGAAGCTTTCTTT. Translated, it gives CASRGGRGAEAFF.

The genes are TRBV28 and TRBJ1-2, with D unclear. Germline assignment: CDR1 MDHEN and CDR2 SYDVKM. The CDR3 extends over 16 amino acids. The ends were cut back, 2 bases at V and 2 bases at J, with 15 bases in the middle. DNA of the CDR3: TGTGCCAGCAGTTTAGTCCACAGAGATATCAACTATGGCTACACCTTC. Translation: CASSLVHRDINYGYTF.

The genes are TRBV6-5 and TRBJ1-2, with a possible D match to TRBD1 (6 bases). V gave up 5 bases and J gave up 4 bases, with 17 bases separating them. This CDR3 contains 15 residues. The germline gives CDR1 MNHEY, CDR2 SVGAGI. CDR3 amino acids: CASSKDRDTVYGYTF. The CDR3 coding sequence is TGTGCCAGCAGTAAGGACCGGGACACCGTCTATGGCTACACCTTC.

This rearrangement joins TRBV7-3 to TRBJ2-1; 8 nucleotides align to TRBD1. The junction had 12 bases not matched to a gene; V was cut back by 5 bases and J by 9 bases. Germline V gene sequence: CDR1 SGHTA, CDR2 FQGTGA. CDR3 length equals 15 residues. The CDR3 protein is CASSQTGAGRSEQFF. The DNA for the CDR3 is TGTGCCAGCAGCCAGACAGGGGCGGGAAGGAGTGAGCAGTTCTTC.

The rearrangement links TRBV28 to TRBJ1-6; 8 bases are shared with TRBD1. Germline trimming cut 6 bases from V and 7 bases from J; bases unmatched to any gene: 8. The CDR3 consists of 15 residues. Germline assignment: CDR1 MDHEN and CDR2 SYDVKM. The CDR3 coding sequence is TGTGCCAGCAGCCATCCGGACAGGGTAAATTCACCCCTCCACTTT. This codes for CASSHPDRVNSPLHF.

This clone was found a few times. The chain carries TRBV10-3 and TRBJ2-1; 9 bases align to TRBD1. The CDR3 extends over 15 amino acids. From germline, CDR1 is ENHRY and CDR2 SYGVKD. V shed 7 bases, J shed 9 bases, and the junction held 13 bases outside the gene matches. The CDR3 region has the DNA TGTGCCATCACGGCTTCACAGGGGGCGCCGGGTGAGCAGTTCTTC. Its protein product is CAITASQGAPGEQFF.

This chain joins TRBV19 and TRBJ1-3; D is perhaps TRBD1 (6 bases). CDR3 size: 15 residues. Between the trimmed V and J ends, which lost 5 bases and 0 bases, there was a span of 11 bases. Germline lookup yields CDR1 LNHDA and CDR2 SQIVND (reference sequence). The CDR3 protein is CASSERTASGNTIYF. DNA of the CDR3: TGTGCCAGTAGTGAGCGGACAGCCTCTGGAAACACCATATATTTT.

V is TRBV7-8 and J is TRBJ1-5; the D is unclear. Germline CDR1 and CDR2: SGHVS and FQNEAQ. The ends were cut back, 5 bases at V and 4 bases at J, with 18 bases in the middle. This CDR3 comprises 16 residues. The DNA of the CDR3 is TGTGCCAGCAGCCCCCCTGGGCCGAATTCGAATCAGCCCCAGCATTTT. It translates to CASSPPGPNSNQPQHF.

CDR3 sequence reads: CASTNTGELFF. CDR3 DNA: TGTGCCAGCACAAACACCGGGGAGCTGTTTTTT. J is TRBJ2-2 and V is TRBV27; D is undetermined. The germline CDR1 and CDR2 sequences are MNHEY and SMNVEV (reference sequence). The CDR3 spans 11 residues. Between the trimmed V and J ends, which lost 7 bases and 2 bases, there was a span of 2 bases.

This chain joins TRBV10-3 and TRBJ2-1; 8 nucleotides line up with TRBD2. CDR3 length: 14 amino acids. The V and J ends lost 11 bases and 2 bases, in that order; junction bases with no gene match: 8. From germline, CDR1 is ENHRY and CDR2 SYGVKD. The CDR3 bases are TGTGCCGTATGCCGGGAGGGCCCCTACAATGAGCAGTTCTTC. Its protein is CAVCREGPYNEQFF.

CDR3 sequence (DNA): TGTGCCAGCAGCGACTCAGGGAAGCCCCTCCACTTT. Its protein product is CASSDSGKPLHF. The rearrangement joins TRBV9 to TRBJ1-6; D perhaps matches TRBD1 (5 bases). The CDR3 is 12 amino acids. Germline values: CDR1 SGDLS, CDR2 YYNGEE. With 3 bases removed from V and 13 bases from J, the gap between germline ends came to 11 bases.

The CDR3 nucleotides read TGTGCCAGCAGCTTATTGCTCTCAGGGGGCCACGAGCAGTACTTC. Protein: CASSLLLSGGHEQYF. The chain recombines TRBV7-2 with TRBJ2-7, with TRBD1 identical over 8 bases. With V trimmed by 2 bases and J by 5 bases, 8 bases remained unmatched. The CDR3 length is 15 residues. Germline lookup yields CDR1 SGHTA and CDR2 FQGNSA.

The chain recombines TRBV19 with TRBJ1-2; 8 positions match TRBD1. The CDR3 spans 15 residues. The V segment lost 5 bases and the J segment 4 bases; nucleotides outside the gene matches: 9. Germline V lookup: CDR1 LNHDA, CDR2 SQIVND (reference sequence). The CDR3 DNA reads TGTGCCAGTAGTCCTGCTCCAACAGGGGGCTATGGCTACACCTTC. This codes for CASSPAPTGGYGYTF.

The rearrangement joins TRBV7-2 to TRBJ1-2, with D perhaps matching TRBD1 (5 bases). Germline CDR1 and CDR2: SGHTA and FQGNSA. This CDR3 has 14 residues. Trimming shortened V by 0 bases and J by 7 bases, and 12 bases separated the two germline ends. The CDR3 region is CASSLAGREVGYTF. The CDR3 DNA is TGTGCCAGCAGCTTAGCGGGCAGGGAAGTTGGCTACACCTTC.

The chain uses TRBV13 and TRBJ2-2; D is possibly TRBD2 (6 bases). The germline V gene encodes CDR1 PRHDT and CDR2 FYEKMQ (reference sequence). The CDR3 runs 16 residues. V lost 4 bases and J 5 bases, leaving 17 bases between the germline ends. The CDR3 here is CASSWGILGGTGELFF. CDR3 bases: TGTGCCAGCAGCTGGGGGATCCTAGGAGGGACCGGGGAGCTGTTTTTT.

The gene calls are TRBV19 and TRBJ1-1; D not resolved. Germline V gene data show CDR1 as LNHDA and CDR2 as SQIVND (reference sequence). V was trimmed by 2 bases and J by 1 base, leaving 11 bases between them. This CDR3 has 15 amino acids. In DNA, the CDR3 is TGTGCCAGTAGTATACTTTCCCTTCGGAACACTGAAGCTTTCTTT. It yields the protein CASSILSLRNTEAFF.

This clone was found a few times. The chain employs TRBV5-1 and TRBJ2-1; TRBD1 matches at 7 bases. V lost 2 bases to trimming and J lost 5 bases; unmatched junction nucleotides: 10. The CDR3 runs to 16 residues. Germline CDR1 and CDR2: SGHRS and YFSETQ. This CDR3 is CASSFRTGDGDNEQFF. The DNA of the CDR3 is TGCGCCAGCAGCTTCCGTACAGGGGATGGTGACAATGAGCAGTTCTTC.

The chain employs TRBV7-8 and TRBJ2-3; D might be TRBD1 (5 bases). CDR1 is SGHVS and CDR2 is FQNEAQ in the germline V gene. V lost 4 bases and J lost 3, with 14 bases in between. The CDR3 extends over 15 amino acids. The CDR3 reads CASSWGRAGTDTQYF. In DNA form, the CDR3 reads TGTGCCAGCAGCTGGGGCAGGGCAGGAACAGATACGCAGTATTTT.